These 18 T cell receptor beta chains were sequenced from one sample in a study of blood T cell repertoires in COVID-19. Generated by immunoSEQ multiplex PCR, the TCRdb table keeps only in-frame clones and is missing some. The table has a few hundred thousand clones, approximately 88% seen once. The specimen was peripheral blood. These receptors all stem from a woman in her twenties or thirties who had recovered from COVID-19.

The chain couples TRBV7-8 to TRBJ1-4; 8 nucleotides match TRBD1. J lost 5 bases, V lost 6 bases, and 8 bases had no gene match. The length of the CDR3 is 15 residues. Germline V gene sequence: CDR1 SGHVS, CDR2 FQNEAQ. The CDR3 coding sequence is TGTGCCAGCAGTCAACGGACAGGGAGGAATGAAAAACTGTTTTTT. Its protein is CASSQRTGRNEKLFF.

The chain uses TRBV7-9 and TRBJ1-4; D is unclear. The germline V gene encodes CDR1 SEHNR and CDR2 FQNEAQ (reference sequence). This CDR3 spans 15 amino acids. Trimming pared 4 bases from V and 4 bases from J, leaving 13 bases between. CDR3 sequence reads: CASSSREEDNEKLFF. CDR3 DNA sequence: TGTGCCAGCAGCTCCCGCGAGGAAGATAATGAAAAACTGTTTTTT.

The rearrangement links TRBV19 to TRBJ1-3; D possibly corresponds to TRBD1 (5 bases). Germline V gives CDR1 LNHDA, CDR2 SQIVND (reference sequence). CDR3 length: 16 residues. With 0 bases removed from V and 4 bases from J, the gap between germline ends came to 13 bases. The DNA for the CDR3 is TGTGCCAGTAGTATAGACGTCCGGGGGAACGGAAACACCATATATTTT. It encodes CASSIDVRGNGNTIYF.

The chain joins TRBV6-1 to TRBJ1-2; 8 nucleotides match TRBD1. Germline V gene data show CDR1 as MNHNS and CDR2 as SASEGT. Unmatched junction bases numbered 6, after V lost 2 bases and J lost 4 bases. This CDR3 contains 15 residues. Written as DNA, the CDR3 is TGTGCCAGCAGTGAACGGGACAGGCCGAGCTATGGCTACACCTTC. This gives the protein CASSERDRPSYGYTF.

The rearrangement uses TRBV3-1 (or the pseudogene TRBV3-2) and TRBJ2-5; TRBD2 might be the D (5 bases). The CDR3 spans 15 residues. Trimming pared 0 bases from V and 0 bases from J, leaving 8 bases between. From germline, CDR1 is LGHDT and CDR2 YNNKEL (reference sequence). This chain's CDR3 is CASSQDRGNQETQYF. CDR3 bases: TGTGCCAGCAGCCAAGATCGGGGAAACCAAGAGACCCAGTACTTC.

J is TRBJ1-1 and V is TRBV10-1; D ambiguous. This CDR3 spans 14 amino acids. Per germline, CDR1 WNHNN and CDR2 SYGVQD (reference sequence). V gave up 3 bases and J gave up 4 bases, with 12 bases separating them. CDR3 DNA: TGCGCCAGCAGTGATATTTCCCGGAGCACTGAAGCTTTCTTT. The encoded protein is CASSDISRSTEAFF.

The CDR3 spells CASSPQGQGGNEQFF. The CDR3 DNA sequence: TGTGCCAGCTCACCACAAGGACAGGGTGGCAATGAGCAGTTCTTC. The V gene is TRBV18, the J gene TRBJ2-1; 8 nucleotides match TRBD1. The CDR3 is 15 amino acids. V dropped 1 base and J dropped 6; count of bases not matched to a gene: 5. CDR1 and CDR2 from the germline V gene are KGHSH and LQKENI.

This clone came up a few times. The chain combines TRBV7-2 with TRBJ2-3; 7 bases line up with TRBD1. The CDR3 is made up of 15 amino acids. Per germline, CDR1 SGHTA and CDR2 FQGNSA. Trimming at V came to 2 bases and at J to 2 bases, leaving 4 bases not matched to a gene. The CDR3 sequence is CASSLRGQYTDTQYF. The CDR3 DNA sequence: TGTGCCAGCAGCTTACGGGGACAGTACACAGATACGCAGTATTTT.

This sequence joins TRBV3-1 (or the pseudogene TRBV3-2) and TRBJ2-5; 10 bases align to TRBD2. J lost 5 bases, V lost 9 bases, and 18 bases had no gene match. The CDR3 runs 17 residues. Germline values: CDR1 LGHDT, CDR2 YNNKEL (reference sequence). The CDR3 nucleotides are TGTGCCAGTCGCCGCGGAGCGGGGGGGTTTGGATCGGAGACCCAGTACTTC. Encoded protein: CASRRGAGGFGSETQYF.

This chain joins TRBV27 and TRBJ2-3, with 7 bases identical to TRBD2. CDR1 MNHEY and CDR2 SMNVEV come from the germline V gene (reference sequence). The CDR3 covers 18 residues. The J segment lost 2 bases and the V segment lost 1 base, leaving 12 bases of the junction unmatched. This CDR3 reads CASSLLGSSGVNTDTQYF. The CDR3 bases are TGTGCCAGCAGTTTATTAGGGTCCAGCGGGGTGAACACAGATACGCAGTATTTT.

This chain uses TRBV18 with TRBJ2-7; D is unclear. CDR1 is KGHSH, CDR2 LQKENI, per germline. The length of the CDR3 is 13 residues. Trimming took off 3 bases at V and 4 bases at J, with 10 bases between the two ends. CDR3 DNA: TGTGCCAGCTCACCTAACAGCTATTACGAGCAGTACTTC. Translating gives CASSPNSYYEQYF.

This clone was counted a single time. This chain connects TRBV7-8 to TRBJ2-5; perhaps TRBD1 as D (6 bases). Per germline, CDR1 SGHVS and CDR2 FQNEAQ. The germline V and J ends were trimmed by 1 base and 2 bases, with 17 bases remaining between them. The CDR3 runs 17 residues. CDR3 amino acids: CASSLVLGATKQETQYF. The CDR3, as DNA: TGTGCCAGCAGCTTAGTTCTGGGGGCGACTAAACAAGAGACCCAGTACTTC.

This chain uses TRBV6-2 or TRBV6-3 with TRBJ1-4; 8 bases fit TRBD1. The CDR3 loop spans 18 amino acids. With 6 bases clipped from V and 8 bases from J, the junction kept 20 bases outside the gene matches. Per germline, CDR1 MNHEY and CDR2 SVGEGT. The CDR3 bases are TGTGCCAGCAGCCCCACAGGGGGAAGATCGGTGCAGAGGGAAAAACTGTTTTTT. Residues: CASSPTGGRSVQREKLFF.

This chain uses TRBV25-1 with TRBJ2-3; the D gene is possibly TRBD2 (5 bases). The CDR3 has 12 residues. CDR1 is MGHDK and CDR2 is SYGVNS in the germline V gene. Trimming left V 4 bases short and J 5 bases short, with 7 bases between. The CDR3 coding sequence is TGTGCCAGCAGTGGGCGGGTAGATACGCAGTATTTT. Amino acids: CASSGRVDTQYF. Together with reference TRBV25-1 and TRBJ2-3, the CDR3 gives the full variable domain: EADIYQTPRYLVIGTGKKITLECSQTMGHDKMYWYQQDPGMELHLIHYSYGVNSTEKGDLSSESTVSRIRTEHFPLTLESARPSHTSQYLCASSGRVDTQYFGPGTRLTVL.

The chain carries TRBV3-1 (or the pseudogene TRBV3-2) and TRBJ1-2; D gene ambiguous. Trimming removed 3 bases from V and 4 bases from J, with 12 bases in between. This CDR3 has 14 residues. The germline CDR1 and CDR2 sequences are LGHDT and YNNKEL (reference sequence). The DNA of the CDR3 is TGTGCCAGCAGCCAGGAGGTAGTGGGCTATGGCTACACCTTC. Residues: CASSQEVVGYGYTF.

The J gene is TRBJ1-2, the V gene TRBV5-1, with D perhaps matching TRBD1 (5 bases). Germline CDR1 is SGHRS and CDR2 is YFSETQ. The V end lost 4 bases, the J end lost 0 bases, and 19 bases lay between the germline ends. The CDR3 extends over 17 amino acids. Here the CDR3 DNA reads TGCGCCAGCAGCCCCCGGGACTCTCTACCTGCTAACTATGGCTACACCTTC. This translates into CASSPRDSLPANYGYTF.

V gene TRBV14 combines with J gene TRBJ2-7; weak D call: TRBD1 (5 bases). Trimming stripped 0 bases from V and 4 bases from J, with 10 bases between. The CDR3 covers 14 residues. In germline, CDR1 is SGHDN, CDR2 FVKESK. CDR3 protein: CASSQESQGYEQYF. In DNA, the CDR3 is TGTGCCAGCAGCCAAGAAAGCCAGGGTTACGAGCAGTACTTC. Full variable domain (remainder filled in from reference TRBV14 and TRBJ2-7): EAGVTQFPSHSVIEKGQTVTLRCDPISGHDNLYWYRRVMGKEIKFLLHFVKESKQDESGMPNNRFLAERTGGTYSTLKVQPAELEDSGVYFCASSQESQGYEQYFGPGTRLTVT.

The chain links TRBV6-6 to TRBJ2-7; weak D call: TRBD1 (6 bases). Germline V gives CDR1 MNHNY, CDR2 SVGAGI (reference sequence). This CDR3 is 15 amino acids long. The germline V and J ends were trimmed by 4 bases and 2 bases, with 15 bases remaining between them. CDR3 loop: CASSSTGSLTYEQYF. CDR3 nucleotides: TGTGCCAGCAGTTCAACAGGGTCGTTGACCTACGAGCAGTACTTC.